This T cell receptor (beta chain) was recovered during a study of TIL therapy for anti-PD-1-resistant metastatic lung cancer. About the study: Tumors had a median PD-L1 proportion score of 4.5% to 7%. Tumors carried a median about 1.5 non-synonymous mutations per megabase. Findings and caveats of the study: Infused TIL clonotypes partially replaced the baseline blood repertoire, then decayed over months.

Turning to this clone: Its antigen remains unknown.

V lost 6 bases, J lost 4 bases, and 14 bases lay in between. This CDR3 region has 13 residues. Germline V gene sequence: CDR1 SGHDT, CDR2 YYEEEE. Sequencing used immunoSEQ v3. Sequencing depth was some 2 million read pairs for survey level, about 5-6 million for deep. Clones were sequenced by immunoSEQ multiplex PCR, and TCRdb holds only the in-frame ones, with some missing. The sample holds about 32,000 clones, roughly 69% seen once. As for time point: pre-treatment sample, taken before nivolumab and TIL therapy. The sequence was collected from a woman between 30 and 80 years old with non-small cell lung cancer. Sequencing was performed on blood, taken at baseline. The chain combines TRBV5-6 with TRBJ2-7, with D possibly matching TRBD2 (5 bases). For the CDR3, the DNA is TGTGCCAGCACTACTACTAGAGAATACGAGCAGTACTTC. It yields the protein CASTTTREYEQYF.